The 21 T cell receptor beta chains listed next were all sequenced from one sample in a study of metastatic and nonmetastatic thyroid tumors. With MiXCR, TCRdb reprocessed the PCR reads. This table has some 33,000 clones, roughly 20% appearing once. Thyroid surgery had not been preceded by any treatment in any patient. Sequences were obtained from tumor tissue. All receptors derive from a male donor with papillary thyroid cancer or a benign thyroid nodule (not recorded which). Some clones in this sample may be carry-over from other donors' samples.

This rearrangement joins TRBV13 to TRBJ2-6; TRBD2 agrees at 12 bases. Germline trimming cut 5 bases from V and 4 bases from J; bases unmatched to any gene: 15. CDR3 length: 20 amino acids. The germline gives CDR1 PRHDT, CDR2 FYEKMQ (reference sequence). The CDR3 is CASSRTSGTKEGAGANVLTF. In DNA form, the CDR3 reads TGTGCCAGCAGCCGGACTAGCGGGACCAAGGAGGGGGCCGGGGCCAACGTCCTGACTTTC.

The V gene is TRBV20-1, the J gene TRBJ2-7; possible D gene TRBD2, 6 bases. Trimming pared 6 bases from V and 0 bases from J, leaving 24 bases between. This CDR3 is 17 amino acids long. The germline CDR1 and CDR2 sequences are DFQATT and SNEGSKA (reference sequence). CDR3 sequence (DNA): TGCAGTGCCCCGAACCTATCGGGAGATCTCTCCTCCTACGAGCAGTACTTC. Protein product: CSAPNLSGDLSSYEQYF.

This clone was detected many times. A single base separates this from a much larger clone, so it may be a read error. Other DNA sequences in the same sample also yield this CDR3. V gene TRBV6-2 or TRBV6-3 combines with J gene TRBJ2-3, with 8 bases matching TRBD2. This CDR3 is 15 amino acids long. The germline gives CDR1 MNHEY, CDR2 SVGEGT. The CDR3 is CASSYTSGSTDTQYF. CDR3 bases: TGTGCCAGCAGTTACACTAGCGGTAGCACAGATACCCAGTATTTT.

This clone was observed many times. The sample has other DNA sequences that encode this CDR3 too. CDR3 nucleotides: TGTGCCAGCTCACCACTGGTTAATCGACAGGGGCATGGCTACACCTTC. This codes for CASSPLVNRQGHGYTF. The chain links TRBV18 to TRBJ1-2; 8 bases are a match to TRBD1. The CDR3 totals 16 residues. Germline assignment: CDR1 KGHSH and CDR2 LQKENI. V lost 1 base and J lost 6; bases outside the gene matches: 10.

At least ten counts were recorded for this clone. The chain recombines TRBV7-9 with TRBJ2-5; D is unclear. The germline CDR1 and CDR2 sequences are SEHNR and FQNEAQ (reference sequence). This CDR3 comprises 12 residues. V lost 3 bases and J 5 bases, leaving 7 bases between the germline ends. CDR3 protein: CASSFGSETQYF. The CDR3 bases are TGTGCCAGCAGCTTCGGTTCTGAGACCCAGTACTTC. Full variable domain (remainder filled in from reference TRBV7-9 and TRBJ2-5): DTGVSQNPRHKITKRGQNVTFRCDPISEHNRLYWYRQTLGQGPEFLTYFQNEAQLEKSRLLSDRFSAERPKGSFSTLEIQRTEQGDSAMYLCASSFGSETQYFGPGTRLLVL.

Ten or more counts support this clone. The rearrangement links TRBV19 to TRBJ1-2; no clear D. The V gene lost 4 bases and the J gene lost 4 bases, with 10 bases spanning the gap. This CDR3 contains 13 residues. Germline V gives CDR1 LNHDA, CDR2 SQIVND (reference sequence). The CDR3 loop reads CASSKWASYGYTF. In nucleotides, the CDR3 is TGTGCCAGTAGTAAGTGGGCGAGCTATGGCTACACCTTC.

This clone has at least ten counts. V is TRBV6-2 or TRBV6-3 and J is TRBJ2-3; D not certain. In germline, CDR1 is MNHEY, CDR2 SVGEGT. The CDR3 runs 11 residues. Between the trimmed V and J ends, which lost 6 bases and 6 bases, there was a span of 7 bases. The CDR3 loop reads CASRTEDTQYF. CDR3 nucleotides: TGTGCCAGCAGGACGGAGGATACGCAGTATTTT.

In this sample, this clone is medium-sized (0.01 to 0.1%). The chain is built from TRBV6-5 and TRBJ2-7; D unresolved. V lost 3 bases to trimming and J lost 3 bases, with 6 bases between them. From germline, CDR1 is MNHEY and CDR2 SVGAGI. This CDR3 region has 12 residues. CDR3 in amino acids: CASSYPGYEQYF. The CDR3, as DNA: TGTGCCAGCAGTTATCCGGGCTACGAGCAGTACTTC.

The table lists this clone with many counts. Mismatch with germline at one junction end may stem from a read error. CDR3: CSARGQPGLEVYERYF. The DNA of the CDR3 is TGCAGTGCTAGAGGCCAACCGGGACTAGAGGTCTACGAGCGGTACTTC. The V gene is TRBV20-1, the J gene TRBJ2-7; 8 nucleotides agree with TRBD2. Germline lookup yields CDR1 DFQATT and CDR2 SNEGSKA (reference sequence). CDR3 size: 16 residues.

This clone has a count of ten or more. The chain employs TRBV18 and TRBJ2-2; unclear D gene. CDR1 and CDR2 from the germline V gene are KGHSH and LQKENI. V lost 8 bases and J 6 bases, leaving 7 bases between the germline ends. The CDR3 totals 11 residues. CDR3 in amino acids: CASRGPGELFF. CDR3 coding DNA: TGTGCCAGCCGAGGACCCGGGGAGCTGTTTTTT.

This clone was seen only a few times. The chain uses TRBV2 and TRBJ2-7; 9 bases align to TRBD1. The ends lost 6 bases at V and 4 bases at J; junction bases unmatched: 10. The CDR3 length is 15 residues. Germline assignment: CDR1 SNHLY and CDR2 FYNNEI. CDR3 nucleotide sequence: TGTGCCAGCAGCGCCGGAGGGACAGGGTGGTACGAGCAGTACTTC. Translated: CASSAGGTGWYEQYF. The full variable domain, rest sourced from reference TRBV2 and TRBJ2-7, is EPEVTQTPSHQVTQMGQEVILRCVPISNHLYFYWYRQILGQKVEFLVSFYNNEISEKSEIFDDQFSVERPDGSNFTLKIRSTKLEDSAMYFCASSAGGTGWYEQYFGPGTRLTVT.

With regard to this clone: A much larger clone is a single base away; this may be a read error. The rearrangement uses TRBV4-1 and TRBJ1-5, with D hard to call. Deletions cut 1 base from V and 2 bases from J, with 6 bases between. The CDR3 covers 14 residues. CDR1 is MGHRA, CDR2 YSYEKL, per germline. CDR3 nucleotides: TGCGCCAGCAGCCAAGGGATGGGCAATCAGCCCCAGCATTTT. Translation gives CASSQGMGNQPQHF.

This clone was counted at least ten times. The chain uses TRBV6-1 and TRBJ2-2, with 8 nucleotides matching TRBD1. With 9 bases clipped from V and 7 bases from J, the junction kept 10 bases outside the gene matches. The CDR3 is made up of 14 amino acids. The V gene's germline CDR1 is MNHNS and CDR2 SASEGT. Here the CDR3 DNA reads TGTGCCAGTCTATGGGCAGGGGGCATCGGGGAGCTGTTTTTT. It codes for CASLWAGGIGELFF.

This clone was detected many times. The CDR3 DNA reads as TGCGCCAGCAGCCACTTCCCTGCTAGCGGGAGTAGCACAGATACGCAGTATTTT. Protein product: CASSHFPASGSSTDTQYF. This chain joins TRBV4-3 and TRBJ2-3, with 10 bases matching TRBD2. The germline V gene has CDR1 LGHNA and CDR2 YSLEER. CDR3 length equals 18 residues. V shed 3 bases and J 0 bases; nucleotides not matched to a gene: 9.

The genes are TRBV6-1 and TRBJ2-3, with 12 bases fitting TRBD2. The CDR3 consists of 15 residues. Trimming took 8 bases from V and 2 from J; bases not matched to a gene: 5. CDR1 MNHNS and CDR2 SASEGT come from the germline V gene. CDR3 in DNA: TGTGCCAGCGCTAGCGGGAGGGCCTTCACAGATACGCAGTATTTT. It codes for CASASGRAFTDTQYF.

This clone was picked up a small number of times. CDR3 sequence (DNA): TGTGCCATTAGTGATAACTACGAGCAGTACTTC. The encoded protein is CAISDNYEQYF. V and J are TRBV2 and TRBJ2-7; D ambiguous. V lost 10 bases, J lost 3 bases, and 10 bases lay in between. This CDR3 comprises 11 residues. Germline V lookup: CDR1 SNHLY, CDR2 FYNNEI.

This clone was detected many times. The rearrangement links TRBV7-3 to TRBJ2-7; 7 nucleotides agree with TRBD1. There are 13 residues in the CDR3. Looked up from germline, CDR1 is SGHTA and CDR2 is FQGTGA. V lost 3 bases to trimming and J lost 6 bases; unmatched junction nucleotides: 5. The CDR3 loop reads CASSLKGATEQYF. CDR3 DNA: TGTGCCAGCAGCTTGAAGGGGGCAACCGAGCAGTACTTC.

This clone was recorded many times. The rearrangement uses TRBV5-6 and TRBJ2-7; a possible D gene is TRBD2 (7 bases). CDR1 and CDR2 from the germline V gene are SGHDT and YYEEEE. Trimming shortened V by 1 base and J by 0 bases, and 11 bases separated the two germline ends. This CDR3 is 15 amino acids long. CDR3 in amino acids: CASSLTGRVSYEQYF. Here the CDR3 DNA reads TGTGCCAGCAGCTTGACAGGGAGGGTCTCCTACGAGCAGTACTTC.

The CDR3 coding sequence is TGTGCCAGCTCTCCCGGGACAGGCCTCTATGGCTACACCTTC. Its translation is CASSPGTGLYGYTF. The chain recombines TRBV18 with TRBJ1-2; 8 nucleotides match TRBD1. The CDR3 is 14 amino acids. Germline assignment: CDR1 KGHSH and CDR2 LQKENI. Trimming took 6 bases from V and 4 from J; bases not matched to a gene: 7.

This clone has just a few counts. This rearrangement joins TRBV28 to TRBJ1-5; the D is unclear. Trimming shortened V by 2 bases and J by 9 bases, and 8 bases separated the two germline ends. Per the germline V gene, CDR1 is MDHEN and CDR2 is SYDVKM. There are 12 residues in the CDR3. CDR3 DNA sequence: TGTGCCAGCAGTTTACCGGATTTGCCCCAGCATTTT. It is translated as CASSLPDLPQHF.

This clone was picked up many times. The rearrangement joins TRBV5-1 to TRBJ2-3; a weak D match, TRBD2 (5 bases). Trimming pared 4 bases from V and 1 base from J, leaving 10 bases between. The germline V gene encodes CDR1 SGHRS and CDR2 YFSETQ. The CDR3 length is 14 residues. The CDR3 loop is CASSPDSGTDTQYF. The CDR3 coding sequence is TGCGCCAGCAGCCCGGACTCCGGCACAGATACGCAGTATTTT.